This TCR beta chain comes out of a study of identical twins. Looked up from germline, CDR1 is DFQATT and CDR2 is SNEGSKA (reference sequence). Trimming pared 6 bases from V and 8 bases from J, leaving 19 bases between. This CDR3 spans 13 amino acids. TCRdb reanalysed the 5' RACE reads using MiXCR and keeps one entry per CDR3 protein. The table includes roughly 1.6 million distinct CDR3 sequences, roughly a third detected once. This TCR was sampled from a newborn girl in good health. The gene calls are TRBV20-1 and TRBJ1-1, with TRBD1 as a possible D gene (6 bases). The sequencing input was cord blood. CDR3 sequence reads: CSASGYTGREAFF. CDR3 in DNA: TGCAGTGCAAGCGGGTACACAGGGCGGGAAGCTTTCTTT.